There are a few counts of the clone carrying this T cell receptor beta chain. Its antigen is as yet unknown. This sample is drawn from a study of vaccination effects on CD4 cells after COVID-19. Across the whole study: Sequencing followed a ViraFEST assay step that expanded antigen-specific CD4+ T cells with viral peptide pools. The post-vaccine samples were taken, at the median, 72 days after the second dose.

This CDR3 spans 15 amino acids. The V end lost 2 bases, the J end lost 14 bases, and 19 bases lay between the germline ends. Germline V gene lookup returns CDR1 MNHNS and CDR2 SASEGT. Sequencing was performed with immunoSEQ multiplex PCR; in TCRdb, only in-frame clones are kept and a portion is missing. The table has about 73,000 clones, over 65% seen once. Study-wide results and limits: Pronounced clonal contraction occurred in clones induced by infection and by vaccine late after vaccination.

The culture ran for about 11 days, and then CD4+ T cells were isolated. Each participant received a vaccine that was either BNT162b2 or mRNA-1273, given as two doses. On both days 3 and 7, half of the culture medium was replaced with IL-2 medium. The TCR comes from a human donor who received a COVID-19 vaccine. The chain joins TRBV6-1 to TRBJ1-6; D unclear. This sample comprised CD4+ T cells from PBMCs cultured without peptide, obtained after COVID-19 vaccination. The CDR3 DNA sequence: TGTGCCAGCAGTGAAAGGTCCCTAGTCCGTTCGTCCCTCCACTTT. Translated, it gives CASSERSLVRSSLHF.